This TCR beta chain comes out of a study of immune evolution from preneoplasia to lung adenocarcinoma. Each case's diagnosis was confirmed by two pathologists on H&E. The study, taken as a whole, reports: From normal lung to invasive adenocarcinoma, top clone frequencies appeared to decrease. T cell clonality was higher in KRAS-mutant than EGFR-mutant or wild-type nodules.

The assay was immunoSEQ multiplex PCR, and TCRdb's table has in-frame clones only and misses some. The sample records roughly 7,800 clones, around 83% being singletons. Trimming left V 0 bases short and J 6 bases short, with 6 bases between. This CDR3 is 13 amino acids long. Germline values: CDR1 SGHRS, CDR2 YFSETQ. Of note for this clone: No antigen is known for it.

V is TRBV5-1 and J is TRBJ2-2, with no clear D. The specimen sequenced was FFPE minimally invasive lung adenocarcinoma tissue. The TCR sequence derives from a person between 65 and 79 years old with lung adenocarcinoma. The CDR3 bases are TGCGCCAGCAGCTTGGAGCCCTCCGGGGAGCTGTTTTTT. Encoded protein: CASSLEPSGELFF.